A selection of T cell receptor beta chains follows, all from one sample in a study of control samples from healthy donors and cancer patients. Measured with immunoSEQ multiplex PCR; TCRdb has only the in-frame clones, and not every one. Among more than 95,000 clones, 87% were seen once, and the ten largest hold about 2.9%. What was sequenced was blood. These receptors all stem from a man in his sixties in good health. CDR3s include the opening cysteine and the closing phenylalanine or tryptophan. A D gene is named only where the DNA matches it firmly. The listing skips clone size in some rows; elsewhere it reads once, few, many or a size class.

abundance: -
d_gene: TRBD2
len: 16
j_gene: TRBJ2-2
v_gene: TRBV4-3
CDR3nt: TGCGCCAGCAGCCAGACCGGGACTAGCGTTTCCGGGGAGCTGTTTTTT
CDR3aa: CASSQTGTSVSGELFF

abundance: -
d_gene: -
len: 13
j_gene: TRBJ2-7
v_gene: TRBV18
CDR3nt: TGTGCCAGCTCACCGGGAAACTCCTACGAGCAGTACTTC
CDR3aa: CASSPGNSYEQYF

abundance: once
d_gene: TRBD1
len: 15
j_gene: TRBJ2-1
v_gene: TRBV27
CDR3nt: TGTGCCAGCAGTTTATCGACAGGGGCGAACAATGAGCAGTTCTTC
CDR3aa: CASSLSTGANNEQFF

abundance: -
d_gene: -
len: 13
j_gene: TRBJ1-1
v_gene: TRBV20-1
CDR3nt: TGCAGTGCTAGTACGACGAGCTACACTGAAGCTTTCTTT
CDR3aa: CSASTTSYTEAFF

abundance: -
d_gene: -
len: 14
j_gene: TRBJ1-1
v_gene: TRBV27
CDR3nt: TGTGCCAGCAGCACTCGGACAGAGAACACTGAAGCTTTCTTT
CDR3aa: CASSTRTENTEAFF

abundance: few
d_gene: -
len: 13
j_gene: TRBJ1-1
v_gene: TRBV19
CDR3nt: TGTGCCAGTACCCATCGGTGGGGGCTTGAAGCTTTCTTT
CDR3aa: CASTHRWGLEAFF

abundance: few
d_gene: TRBD1
len: 15
j_gene: TRBJ1-5
v_gene: TRBV30
CDR3nt: TGTGCCTGGAGTCCCTACAGGGGATACAATCAGCCCCAGCATTTT
CDR3aa: CAWSPYRGYNQPQHF

abundance: -
d_gene: -
len: 14
j_gene: TRBJ2-1
v_gene: TRBV5-1
CDR3nt: TGCGCCAGCAGCTCCGGGACTCGGCGGGATGAGCAGTTCTTC
CDR3aa: CASSSGTRRDEQFF

abundance: -
d_gene: -
len: 14
j_gene: TRBJ1-1
v_gene: TRBV19
CDR3nt: TGTGCCAGTAGTATAGAGGGGTTAGGAACTGAAGCTTTCTTT
CDR3aa: CASSIEGLGTEAFF

abundance: -
d_gene: TRBD1
len: 15
j_gene: TRBJ1-2
v_gene: TRBV23-1
CDR3nt: TGCGCCAGCAGTCAATCGGGGGGACAGGGTAGGAGCTACACCTTC
CDR3aa: CASSQSGGQGRSYTF

abundance: -
d_gene: -
len: 13
j_gene: TRBJ1-4
v_gene: TRBV28
CDR3nt: TGTGCCAGCAACGAGGGTCGTGATGAAAAACTGTTTTTT
CDR3aa: CASNEGRDEKLFF

abundance: -
d_gene: -
len: 13
j_gene: TRBJ1-3
v_gene: TRBV21-1
CDR3nt: TGTGCCTCAACCCGAGGGCTTAGAAACACCATATATTTT
CDR3aa: CASTRGLRNTIYF

abundance: -
d_gene: -
len: 13
j_gene: TRBJ2-7
v_gene: TRBV12-3/TRBV12-4
CDR3nt: TGTGCCAGCAGTGTGGTGGGCTCCTACGAGCAGTACTTC
CDR3aa: CASSVVGSYEQYF

abundance: -
d_gene: TRBD2
len: 14
j_gene: TRBJ2-3
v_gene: TRBV9
CDR3nt: TGTGCCAGCAGCACTAGCGGGGGCCCCAATACGCAGTATTTT
CDR3aa: CASSTSGGPNTQYF

abundance: -
d_gene: TRBD2
len: 17
j_gene: TRBJ2-7
v_gene: TRBV4-1
CDR3nt: TGCGCCAGCAGCCAAGACCGCCTGGGGGGGGACTCCTACGAGCAGTACTTC
CDR3aa: CASSQDRLGGDSYEQYF

abundance: -
d_gene: -
len: 13
j_gene: TRBJ2-7
v_gene: TRBV19
CDR3nt: TGTGCCAGTAGTATCCTACAAGGGTACGAGCAGTACTTC
CDR3aa: CASSILQGYEQYF